The 20 T cell receptor beta chains below all came from one sample that was sequenced in a study of CD8+CD57+ T cells in acquired aplastic anemia. Patients included in sequencing had previously demonstrated CD8+CD57+ cell expansion by flow cytometry. It was genomic DNA that served as the template for profiling TCR beta VDJ and CDR3. TCRdb recomputed calls from the reads with MiXCR, one row per CDR3 protein. The repertoire has about 180,000 distinct CDR3 sequences, less than 60% of them found once; the top ten carry around 1.8%. Sequences were obtained from sorted CD4+, CD8+, or CD8+CD57+ T cells (not recorded which) from PBMCs. These receptors all stem from a human donor with aplastic anemia.

Note on this clonotype: With a much larger clone just one base away, this may be a read error. The J gene is TRBJ2-2, the V gene TRBV7-8; no definite D call. Germline V lookup: CDR1 SGHVS, CDR2 FQNEAQ. Trimming removed 4 bases at V and 3 bases at J, with 3 bases between. The CDR3 loop spans 12 amino acids. In nucleotides, the CDR3 is TGTGCCAGCAGCTACCACACCGGGGAGCTGTTTTTT. Protein sequence: CASSYHTGELFF.

The gene calls are TRBV6-5 and TRBJ1-4; D possibly corresponds to TRBD1 (6 bases). V dropped 6 bases and J dropped 4 bases, with 15 bases sitting between them. The CDR3 length is 15 residues. From germline, CDR1 is MNHEY and CDR2 SVGAGI. The CDR3 nucleotides are TGTGCCAGCAGCTGGCTGGGGGCCGGTAATGAAAAACTGTTTTTT. Translating it yields CASSWLGAGNEKLFF.

This clonotype occurred many times. The chain combines TRBV12-3 or TRBV12-4 with TRBJ1-4; 7 bases are shared with TRBD1. The J segment lost 8 bases and the V segment lost 5 bases, leaving 8 bases of the junction unmatched. The CDR3 has 14 amino acids. The CDR3, as DNA: TGTGCCAGCAGTCCCCAGGGGGTGGCGGAAAAACTGTTTTTT. Its protein is CASSPQGVAEKLFF.

The rearrangement uses TRBV15 and TRBJ2-7; no clear D gene. Trimming pared 3 bases from V and 3 bases from J, leaving 9 bases between. From germline, CDR1 is LNHNV and CDR2 YYDKDF (reference sequence). This CDR3 is built from 13 residues. CDR3 sequence: CATSRPPLYEQYF. CDR3 coding DNA: TGTGCCACCAGCAGGCCGCCCCTCTACGAGCAGTACTTC. Together with reference TRBV15 and TRBJ2-7, the CDR3 gives the full variable domain: DAMVIQNPRYQVTQFGKPVTLSCSQTLNHNVMYWYQQKSSQAPKLLFHYYDKDFNNEADTPDNFQSRRPNTSFCFLDIRSPGLGDTAMYLCATSRPPLYEQYFGPGTRLTVT.

This clonotype was recorded many times. The chain is built from TRBV19 and TRBJ1-3; no firm D call. There are 13 residues in the CDR3. Trimming took 4 bases from V and 8 from J, leaving 12 bases between them. Germline V lookup: CDR1 LNHDA, CDR2 SQIVND (reference sequence). In nucleotides, the CDR3 is TGTGCCAGTAGTAACCTCTTGGGCCACACCATATATTTT. This translates into CASSNLLGHTIYF.

The chain joins TRBV28 to TRBJ1-1; maybe TRBD1 (6 bases). Germline lookup yields CDR1 MDHEN and CDR2 SYDVKM. Trimming took off 6 bases at V and 8 bases at J, with 13 bases between the two ends. CDR3 length equals 12 residues. CDR3 DNA sequence: TGTGCCAGCAGGACCTCAGGGGTCGAAGCTTTCTTT. Amino acid sequence: CASRTSGVEAFF.

This chain uses TRBV7-3 with TRBJ2-1, with TRBD1 as a possible D gene (6 bases). This CDR3 contains 14 residues. CDR1 SGHTA and CDR2 FQGTGA come from the germline V gene. The V end was cut by 1 base, the J end by 8 bases, with 12 bases between. The CDR3 DNA follows: TGTGCCAGCAGCTTAATACAGGGCGTCCATGAGCAGTTCTTC. It translates to CASSLIQGVHEQFF. The full variable domain, rest sourced from reference TRBV7-3 and TRBJ2-1, is GAGVSQTPSNKVTEKGKYVELRCDPISGHTALYWYRQSLGQGPEFLIYFQGTGAADDSGLPNDRFFAVRPEGSVSTLKIQRTERGDSAVYLCASSLIQGVHEQFFGPGTRLTVL.

This clonotype was found a few times. The chain combines TRBV24-1 with TRBJ2-7, with D perhaps matching TRBD1 (5 bases). Deletions cut 3 bases from V and 4 bases from J, with 6 bases between. Germline CDR1 KGHDR, CDR2 SFDVKD. The CDR3 runs 12 residues. DNA for the CDR3: TGTGCCACCAGTGATGACAGATACGAGCAGTACTTC. Encoded protein: CATSDDRYEQYF.

This clonotype was counted ten times or more. This chain uses TRBV5-1 with TRBJ2-3; 11 bases agree with TRBD2. Trimming cost V 5 bases and J 4 bases; bases outside gene matches: 6. The CDR3 totals 15 residues. Per the germline V gene, CDR1 is SGHRS and CDR2 is YFSETQ. CDR3: CASRNSGRAADTQYF. In DNA, the CDR3 is TGCGCCAGCAGGAATAGCGGGAGGGCCGCAGATACGCAGTATTTT.

The chain combines TRBV2 with TRBJ2-7, with 13 bases that match TRBD2. With 7 bases clipped from V and 6 bases from J, the junction kept 6 bases outside the gene matches. CDR1 is SNHLY and CDR2 is FYNNEI in the germline V gene. The length of the CDR3 is 14 residues. CDR3 in DNA: TGTGCCAGCACCGGACTAGCGGGAGTCTTCGAGCAGTACTTC. Translated: CASTGLAGVFEQYF.

There are many counts of this clonotype. V usage is TRBV4-1 and J usage is TRBJ2-7; 11 bases align to TRBD1. From germline, CDR1 is MGHRA and CDR2 YSYEKL. The trim removed 1 base at V and 7 bases at J, leaving 6 bases unmatched. The CDR3 contains 15 residues. The CDR3 nucleotides are TGCGCCAGCAGCCAAGCGGGACAGGGGGAGCGGGAGCAGTACTTC. It encodes CASSQAGQGEREQYF.

The CDR3 sequence: CASSPSTGGQGINEKLFF. The CDR3 region has the DNA TGCGCCAGCAGCCCTTCTACCGGAGGACAGGGGATTAATGAAAAACTGTTTTTT. V and J are TRBV10-1 and TRBJ1-4; 9 bases map to TRBD1. The germline gives CDR1 WNHNN, CDR2 SYGVQD (reference sequence). CDR3 length: 18 residues. V gave up 6 bases and J gave up 4 bases; unmatched junction bases: 15.

This chain connects TRBV7-9 to TRBJ2-5; weak D call: TRBD2 (7 bases). There are 14 residues in the CDR3. V was pared by 1 base and J by 2 bases, with 8 bases between. Germline V gene data show CDR1 as SEHNR and CDR2 as FQNEAQ (reference sequence). The CDR3 is CASSLEGGQETQYF. The CDR3 DNA reads as TGTGCCAGCAGCTTAGAGGGGGGGCAAGAGACCCAGTACTTC.

This clonotype was seen many times. The chain couples TRBV19 to TRBJ1-6; D is perhaps TRBD1 (5 bases). The CDR3 extends over 17 amino acids. The germline V gene has CDR1 LNHDA and CDR2 SQIVND (reference sequence). V was shortened by 5 bases and J by 0 bases, with 14 bases between the two germline ends. The CDR3, as DNA: TGTGCCAGTAGTCCTCACGGGGGAAGCTCCTATAATTCACCCCTCCACTTT. This sequence encodes CASSPHGGSSYNSPLHF.

This clonotype has ten or more counts. The rearrangement links TRBV7-2 to TRBJ1-2; 10 nucleotides match TRBD1. V was pared by 3 bases and J by 7 bases, with 11 bases of the junction left unmatched. The CDR3 spans 16 residues. Looked up from germline, CDR1 is SGHTA and CDR2 is FQGNSA. The CDR3 is CASSFGTGVLSTGYTF. The DNA of the CDR3 is TGTGCCAGCAGCTTCGGGACAGGGGTTCTGTCGACTGGCTACACCTTC.

Ten or more counts support this clonotype. The rearrangement links TRBV18 to TRBJ1-1; tentatively, D is TRBD1 (5 bases). The ends were cut back, 3 bases at V and 1 base at J, with 12 bases in the middle. This CDR3 is built from 15 residues. Germline CDR1 KGHSH, CDR2 LQKENI. Here the CDR3 reads CASSPLFDRNTEAFF. The CDR3 region has the DNA TGTGCCAGCTCACCCCTCTTTGACAGGAACACTGAAGCTTTCTTT. The whole variable domain, filled in from reference TRBV18 and TRBJ1-1, reads NAGVMQNPRHLVRRRGQEARLRCSPMKGHSHVYWYRQLPEEGLKFMVYLQKENIIDESGMPKERFSAEFPKEGPSILRIQQVVRGDSAAYFCASSPLFDRNTEAFFGQGTRLTVV.

The chain combines TRBV2 with TRBJ2-3; D remains unclear. The CDR3 loop spans 14 amino acids. Germline V gene lookup returns CDR1 SNHLY and CDR2 FYNNEI. V lost 11 bases and J 0 bases, leaving 15 bases between the germline ends. Here the CDR3 DNA reads TGTGCCCACAGAGCACGTATGAGCACAGATACGCAGTATTTT. Its protein product is CAHRARMSTDTQYF.

The chain links TRBV29-1 to TRBJ2-1; 8 bases match TRBD2. The junction had 11 bases not matched to a gene; V was cut back by 8 bases and J by 5 bases. CDR3 size: 14 residues. Germline CDR1 is SQVTM and CDR2 is ANQGSEA. CDR3 loop: CSQTGRGGHNEQFF. In DNA, the CDR3 is TGCAGCCAGACGGGTCGGGGGGGCCACAATGAGCAGTTCTTC.

In its sample, this clonotype was seen many times. V usage is TRBV20-1 and J usage is TRBJ2-1, with TRBD1 matching over 7 bases. V shed 5 bases and J 2 bases; nucleotides not matched to a gene: 6. This CDR3 is 14 amino acids long. Germline V gene data show CDR1 as DFQATT and CDR2 as SNEGSKA (reference sequence). The CDR3 DNA sequence: TGCAGTGCTGCCGACAGGGCCGCCTACAATGAGCAGTTCTTC. Protein: CSAADRAAYNEQFF.

The V and J genes are TRBV19 and TRBJ2-6; D call uncertain. Trimming pared 3 bases from V and 0 bases from J, leaving 6 bases between. The CDR3 sequence is 15 residues long. Germline loops: CDR1 LNHDA, CDR2 SQIVND (reference sequence). CDR3 sequence (DNA): TGTGCCAGTAGTATGAAACGCTCTGGGGCCAACGTCCTGACTTTC. Translated, it gives CASSMKRSGANVLTF.